The rows below give T cell receptor beta chains drawn from one sample of a study of graft-versus-host responses after intestinal transplantation. Produced via immunoSEQ multiplex PCR; TCRdb's table is partial and in-frame only. Of more than 20,000 clones listed, approximately 92% are singletons. Sequencing was performed on PBMCs, taken roughly 39 weeks after intestinal transplant. The source of these receptors is a human patient who received an intestinal transplant, so some T cells may come from the graft donor. Each CDR3 is given with its conserved first and last residue. Each record gives: clone size, J gene, V gene, D gene, CDR3 protein, CDR3 DNA. D genes are given only for firm matches. Some rows mark clone size as missing; the rest say once, few, many or name a class of expanded clone.

clone_size: -
j_call: TRBJ2-7
v_call: TRBV9
d_call: TRBD2
cdr3_aa: CASSDGTSGQYEQYF
cdr3_nt: TGTGCCAGCAGCGACGGGACTAGCGGACAATACGAGCAGTACTTC

clone_size: -
j_call: TRBJ1-2
v_call: TRBV27
d_call: -
cdr3_aa: CASSFGTYVDPTGRNEGYTF
cdr3_nt: TGTGCCAGCAGTTTCGGAACCTACGTCGACCCTACAGGGAGAAACGAGGGCTACACCTTC

clone_size: -
j_call: TRBJ2-1
v_call: TRBV6-5
d_call: -
cdr3_aa: CASREGSHNEQFF
cdr3_nt: TGTGCCAGCAGGGAAGGCAGCCACAATGAGCAGTTCTTC

clone_size: medium-sized
j_call: TRBJ1-2
v_call: TRBV5-6
d_call: -
cdr3_aa: CASSVDGNYGYTF
cdr3_nt: TGTGCCAGCAGCGTGGACGGCAACTATGGCTACACCTTC

clone_size: -
j_call: TRBJ2-1
v_call: TRBV10-1
d_call: TRBD2
cdr3_aa: CASSEGRAGGIDEQFF
cdr3_nt: TGCGCCAGCAGTGAAGGTCGAGCGGGAGGTATTGATGAGCAGTTCTTC

clone_size: -
j_call: TRBJ2-1
v_call: TRBV19
d_call: TRBD2
cdr3_aa: CASSIGYTSGSSYNEQFF
cdr3_nt: TGTGCCAGTAGTATAGGTTATACTAGCGGGAGCTCCTACAATGAGCAGTTCTTC

clone_size: -
j_call: TRBJ2-2
v_call: TRBV5-6
d_call: -
cdr3_aa: CASSPQGNGELFF
cdr3_nt: TGTGCCAGCAGCCCGCAGGGAAACGGGGAGCTGTTTTTT

clone_size: -
j_call: TRBJ2-1
v_call: TRBV7-9
d_call: -
cdr3_aa: CASSPGEPVSSYNEQFF
cdr3_nt: TGTGCCAGCAGCCCGGGGGAACCGGTGAGCTCCTACAATGAGCAGTTCTTC

clone_size: -
j_call: TRBJ2-3
v_call: TRBV28
d_call: TRBD2
cdr3_aa: CASSYLAGVLGTDTQYF
cdr3_nt: TGTGCCAGCAGTTACCTAGCGGGAGTTCTCGGGACAGATACGCAGTATTTT

clone_size: -
j_call: TRBJ1-1
v_call: TRBV27
d_call: -
cdr3_aa: CASSLGSFAEAFF
cdr3_nt: TGTGCCAGCAGTTTAGGGTCTTTCGCAGAAGCTTTCTTT

clone_size: -
j_call: TRBJ1-6
v_call: TRBV2
d_call: -
cdr3_aa: CASRAFDSSPLHF
cdr3_nt: TGTGCCAGCAGAGCATTCGACAGTTCACCCCTCCACTTT

clone_size: -
j_call: TRBJ2-1
v_call: TRBV7-8
d_call: TRBD1
cdr3_aa: CASSLSGGTGGNEQFF
cdr3_nt: TGTGCCAGCAGCTTAAGCGGTGGGACAGGGGGCAATGAGCAGTTCTTC

clone_size: -
j_call: TRBJ2-2
v_call: TRBV5-6
d_call: -
cdr3_aa: CASSLNTGELFF
cdr3_nt: TGTGCCAGCAGCTTAAACACCGGGGAGCTGTTTTTT

clone_size: -
j_call: TRBJ2-3
v_call: TRBV19
d_call: -
cdr3_aa: CASSEDISSTDTQYF
cdr3_nt: TGTGCCAGTAGTGAGGACATTTCTAGCACAGATACGCAGTATTTT

clone_size: -
j_call: TRBJ1-1
v_call: TRBV10-3
d_call: -
cdr3_aa: CAISESVNTEAFF
cdr3_nt: TGTGCCATCAGTGAGTCGGTAAACACTGAAGCTTTCTTT

clone_size: -
j_call: TRBJ1-2
v_call: TRBV12-5
d_call: -
cdr3_aa: CASGLVRSGSGSYGYTF
cdr3_nt: TGTGCTAGTGGTTTGGTAAGGTCGGGGTCTGGTTCCTATGGCTACACCTTC

clone_size: -
j_call: TRBJ2-2
v_call: TRBV6-5
d_call: -
cdr3_aa: CASSYSNCGTGELFF
cdr3_nt: TGTGCCAGCAGTTACTCGAATTGCGGCACCGGGGAGCTGTTTTTT

clone_size: -
j_call: TRBJ2-1
v_call: TRBV30
d_call: TRBD2
cdr3_aa: CASASSGTYNEQFF
cdr3_nt: TGTGCCTCCGCGTCTAGCGGGACATACAATGAGCAGTTCTTC

clone_size: once
j_call: TRBJ2-2
v_call: TRBV29-1
d_call: -
cdr3_aa: CSAGDTGELFF
cdr3_nt: TGCAGCGCCGGAGACACCGGGGAGCTGTTTTTT

clone_size: few
j_call: TRBJ2-1
v_call: TRBV5-1
d_call: -
cdr3_aa: CASSLAGLRSYNEQFF
cdr3_nt: TGCGCCAGCAGCTTGGCCGGGTTAAGGTCCTACAATGAGCAGTTCTTC

clone_size: -
j_call: TRBJ2-7
v_call: TRBV6-1
d_call: TRBD2
cdr3_aa: CASSEGLAGSYEQYF
cdr3_nt: TGTGCCAGCAGTGAAGGACTAGCGGGCTCCTACGAGCAGTACTTC

clone_size: -
j_call: TRBJ2-1
v_call: TRBV7-3
d_call: -
cdr3_aa: CASSLMINNEQFF
cdr3_nt: TGTGCCAGCAGCTTAATGATTAACAATGAGCAGTTCTTC

clone_size: once
j_call: TRBJ2-5
v_call: TRBV28
d_call: TRBD1
cdr3_aa: CASSSTGKVQETQYF
cdr3_nt: TGTGCCAGCAGTTCGACAGGGAAGGTTCAAGAGACCCAGTACTTC

clone_size: -
j_call: TRBJ1-5
v_call: TRBV28
d_call: TRBD1
cdr3_aa: CASSPGQGRWINQPQHF
cdr3_nt: TGTGCCAGCAGTCCAGGACAGGGGCGGTGGATCAATCAGCCCCAGCATTTT

clone_size: -
j_call: TRBJ2-1
v_call: TRBV6-6
d_call: -
cdr3_aa: CASSNPGTHNNEQFF
cdr3_nt: TGTGCCAGCAGCAACCCCGGGACTCATAACAATGAGCAGTTCTTC

clone_size: once
j_call: TRBJ2-3
v_call: TRBV5-4
d_call: -
cdr3_aa: CATMGRGEADTQYF
cdr3_nt: TGTGCCACCATGGGACGGGGAGAGGCAGATACGCAGTATTTT

clone_size: once
j_call: TRBJ2-1
v_call: TRBV10-3
d_call: TRBD2
cdr3_aa: CAISERGVSGRPMFF
cdr3_nt: TGTGCCATCAGTGAGAGAGGGGTTAGCGGGAGGCCCATGTTCTTC

clone_size: -
j_call: TRBJ2-1
v_call: TRBV9
d_call: TRBD2
cdr3_aa: CASSVAATSGRAGEQFF
cdr3_nt: TGTGCCAGCAGCGTAGCCGCTACTAGCGGGAGGGCCGGTGAGCAGTTCTTC

clone_size: -
j_call: TRBJ1-5
v_call: TRBV28
d_call: -
cdr3_aa: CASSFDWRRAQPQHF
cdr3_nt: TGTGCCAGCAGTTTTGATTGGAGGAGAGCTCAGCCCCAGCATTTT

clone_size: once
j_call: TRBJ2-1
v_call: TRBV5-1
d_call: -
cdr3_aa: CASSFLVWGSNEQFF
cdr3_nt: TGCGCCAGCAGCTTTCTTGTTTGGGGAAGCAATGAGCAGTTCTTC

clone_size: -
j_call: TRBJ1-2
v_call: TRBV28
d_call: -
cdr3_aa: CASSPDSSNYGYTF
cdr3_nt: TGTGCCAGCAGCCCTGACAGCTCTAACTATGGCTACACCTTC

clone_size: -
j_call: TRBJ1-5
v_call: TRBV4-1
d_call: -
cdr3_aa: CASSQGRGADNQPQHF
cdr3_nt: TGCGCCAGCAGCCAAGGGAGGGGGGCAGATAATCAGCCCCAGCATTTT

clone_size: -
j_call: TRBJ2-5
v_call: TRBV19
d_call: TRBD2
cdr3_aa: CASSTSRLAEETQYF
cdr3_nt: TGTGCCAGTAGTACCTCGAGACTAGCGGAAGAGACCCAGTACTTC

clone_size: -
j_call: TRBJ2-7
v_call: TRBV7-9
d_call: -
cdr3_aa: CASSAGTGEQYF
cdr3_nt: TGTGCCAGCAGCGCAGGGACGGGCGAGCAGTACTTC

clone_size: -
j_call: TRBJ2-1
v_call: TRBV29-1
d_call: -
cdr3_aa: CSVEDLGGVLNNEQFF
cdr3_nt: TGCAGCGTTGAAGATCTGGGGGGAGTATTAAATAATGAGCAGTTCTTC

clone_size: once
j_call: TRBJ2-7
v_call: TRBV9
d_call: TRBD2
cdr3_aa: CASSVTGGYEQYF
cdr3_nt: TGTGCCAGCAGCGTCACGGGGGGCTACGAGCAGTACTTC

clone_size: once
j_call: TRBJ2-1
v_call: TRBV7-7
d_call: -
cdr3_aa: CASSPRSDGEQFF
cdr3_nt: TGTGCCAGCAGCCCACGCTCAGATGGTGAGCAGTTCTTC

clone_size: -
j_call: TRBJ1-1
v_call: TRBV20-1
d_call: -
cdr3_aa: CSARATEAFF
cdr3_nt: TGCAGTGCTAGGGCCACTGAAGCTTTCTTT

clone_size: -
j_call: TRBJ1-1
v_call: TRBV30
d_call: -
cdr3_aa: CAWSVGVNTEAFF
cdr3_nt: TGTGCCTGGAGTGTAGGGGTGAACACTGAAGCTTTCTTT

clone_size: once
j_call: TRBJ1-1
v_call: TRBV10-3
d_call: TRBD1
cdr3_aa: CAISVRDRYTEAFF
cdr3_nt: TGTGCCATCAGTGTTAGGGACAGATACACTGAAGCTTTCTTT

clone_size: -
j_call: TRBJ2-5
v_call: TRBV6-4
d_call: TRBD2
cdr3_aa: CASSDSSGRGQETQYF
cdr3_nt: TGTGCCAGCAGTGACTCGAGCGGGAGGGGACAAGAGACCCAGTACTTC

clone_size: -
j_call: TRBJ2-1
v_call: TRBV2
d_call: -
cdr3_aa: CASIMNNEQFF
cdr3_nt: TGTGCCAGTATTATGAACAATGAGCAGTTCTTC

clone_size: -
j_call: TRBJ1-1
v_call: TRBV29-1
d_call: -
cdr3_aa: CSVVGSYTEAFF
cdr3_nt: TGCAGCGTGGTCGGGAGCTACACTGAAGCTTTCTTT

clone_size: -
j_call: TRBJ2-2
v_call: TRBV14
d_call: TRBD1
cdr3_aa: CASSRKRDRVTGELFF
cdr3_nt: TGTGCCAGCAGCCGGAAGAGAGACAGGGTCACCGGGGAGCTGTTTTTT

clone_size: -
j_call: TRBJ2-3
v_call: TRBV10-1
d_call: TRBD2
cdr3_aa: CASSGAGVRDTQYF
cdr3_nt: TGCGCCAGCAGTGGAGCGGGAGTAAGAGATACGCAGTATTTT

clone_size: -
j_call: TRBJ1-2
v_call: TRBV19
d_call: TRBD1
cdr3_aa: CASSTTGGGYGYTF
cdr3_nt: TGTGCCAGTAGTACGACAGGGGGCGGCTATGGCTACACCTTC

clone_size: -
j_call: TRBJ2-3
v_call: TRBV7-2
d_call: TRBD2
cdr3_aa: CASSLGLAGVADTQYF
cdr3_nt: TGTGCCAGCAGCTTAGGACTAGCGGGAGTGGCAGATACGCAGTATTTT